This is a list of T cell receptor beta chains from one sample in a study of blood T cell repertoires in COVID-19. This table comes from immunoSEQ multiplex PCR, and its TCRdb copy is limited to in-frame clones, with some not included. The data contain about 73,000 clones, around 80% of them singletons. The sequenced sample consisted of peripheral blood. The receptors here all came from a man at least 80 years old with active or convalescent COVID-19. CDR3s include the opening cysteine and the closing phenylalanine or tryptophan. The D gene is left open where the match is weak. Some rows have no size entry. The others give once, few or many, or a class for an expanded clone.

v_gene,abundance,d_gene,j_gene,CDR3nt,CDR3aa
TRBV5-1,NA,NA,TRBJ2-7,TGCGCCAGCAGCTTGTTTCCGGGGATGAGCTACGAGCAGTACTTC,CASSLFPGMSYEQYF
TRBV6-2/TRBV6-3,once,NA,TRBJ1-5,TGTGCCAGCAGTAATCCGGCCTATCGGGACTCTGAGCCCCAGCATTTT,CASSNPAYRDSEPQHF
TRBV29-1,NA,NA,TRBJ2-5,TGCAGCGTTGAACTTCCCGGAGAGACCCAGTACTTC,CSVELPGETQYF
TRBV7-2,few,NA,TRBJ1-2,TGTGCCAGCAGCTTATACGTTGAGGGGGTGAACTATGGCTACACCTTC,CASSLYVEGVNYGYTF
TRBV5-1,NA,TRBD2,TRBJ2-7,TGCGCCAGCAGCTTTAGTTCCGGGACTAGGGACGAGCAGTACTTC,CASSFSSGTRDEQYF
TRBV6-5,NA,TRBD1,TRBJ1-1,TGTGCCAGCAGTAGGACAGGGGGCTCTGAAGCTTTCTTT,CASSRTGGSEAFF
TRBV5-1,NA,TRBD1,TRBJ1-1,TGCGCCAGCAGCTCCGGGACAGGCACATTCGGTGAAGCTTTCTTT,CASSSGTGTFGEAFF
TRBV6-5,NA,NA,TRBJ2-5,TGTGCCAGCAGTTCCCGGGACACTCAAGAGACCCAGTACTTC,CASSSRDTQETQYF
TRBV28,NA,TRBD2,TRBJ2-7,TGTGCCAGCAGTTTGAGCCGGTGGGTAGCGGGGAACTACGAGCAGTACTTC,CASSLSRWVAGNYEQYF
TRBV6-2/TRBV6-3,NA,NA,TRBJ1-5,TGTGCCAGCAGTTCAGGTGGTTCTTTCCAGCCCCAGCATTTT,CASSSGGSFQPQHF
TRBV11-3,NA,TRBD2,TRBJ2-1,TGTGCCAGCAGCACCCGGACTAGCGGGGGAGGCGGAAGAAACAATGAGCAGTTCTTC,CASSTRTSGGGGRNNEQFF
TRBV5-1,NA,TRBD2,TRBJ2-3,TGCGCCAGCAGCTTCGGACTAGCGGGAGGATCCGGTACGCAGTATTTT,CASSFGLAGGSGTQYF
TRBV11-3,NA,TRBD2,TRBJ2-7,TGTGCCAGCAGCTTAGCTGGACTAGCTTACGAGCAGTACTTC,CASSLAGLAYEQYF
TRBV18,NA,NA,TRBJ1-1,TGTGCCAGCTCAAGAGGGGGGAACACTGAAGCTTTCTTT,CASSRGGNTEAFF
TRBV11-1,NA,TRBD1,TRBJ2-1,TGTGCCAGCAGTCTGTCCGGGACAGTATACAATGAGCAGTTCTTC,CASSLSGTVYNEQFF
TRBV4-1,NA,NA,TRBJ2-3,TGCGCCAGCAGCCAAGATACCAGGGTCCCCACAGATACGCAGTATTTT,CASSQDTRVPTDTQYF
TRBV2,few,NA,TRBJ1-2,TGTGCCAGCAGACAGTCATATCTTAACTATGGCTACACCTTC,CASRQSYLNYGYTF
TRBV6-5,NA,NA,TRBJ1-2,TGTGCCAGCAGTTACCGGGACACCTATGGCTACACCTTC,CASSYRDTYGYTF
TRBV30,NA,TRBD1,TRBJ2-7,TGTGCCTGGAGTGCGGACAGGGGGCTCGACGAGCAGTACTTC,CAWSADRGLDEQYF
TRBV6-5,once,TRBD1,TRBJ1-2,TGTGCCAGCAGCGCCCGGGACAGCGCCGTTAGCTACACCTTC,CASSARDSAVSYTF
TRBV10-1,few,NA,TRBJ1-4,TGCGCCAGCAGGAGGTGGGGGCTTCGTGGTGAAAAACTGTTTTTT,CASRRWGLRGEKLFF
TRBV3-1/TRBV3-2,NA,NA,TRBJ2-1,TGTGCCAGCAGCCAAGTTTCACTAGGCCGGCGGGAGCAGTTCTTC,CASSQVSLGRREQFF
TRBV4-1,NA,TRBD2,TRBJ2-1,TGCGCCAGCAGCCCAGTATTACTAGCGGGCCGTTACAATGAGCAGTTCTTC,CASSPVLLAGRYNEQFF
TRBV6-5,once,TRBD1,TRBJ2-1,TGTGCCAGCAGTTACTCGCTGACAGGGGGCAAGGATGAGCAGTTCTTC,CASSYSLTGGKDEQFF
TRBV14,NA,NA,TRBJ2-5,TGTGCCAGCAGCCAAGCTGTGTCTCACCAAGAGACCCAGTACTTC,CASSQAVSHQETQYF
TRBV27,NA,TRBD1,TRBJ1-2,TGTGCCAGCAGTTTGTGGGGACAGGGTTTTGGCTACACCTTC,CASSLWGQGFGYTF
TRBV18,few,TRBD1,TRBJ1-2,TGTGCCAGCTCACTAACAGGGGGCAGTGGCTACACCTTC,CASSLTGGSGYTF
TRBV29-1,NA,TRBD1,TRBJ1-1,TGCAGCTTCGGACAGGGAAGGACTGAAGCTTTCTTT,CSFGQGRTEAFF
TRBV6-4,few,TRBD1,TRBJ1-1,TGTGCCAGCAGTATTACAGGGGGTGAGAGTGAAGCTTTCTTT,CASSITGGESEAFF
TRBV28,NA,NA,TRBJ1-1,TGTGCCAGCAGCGAACAGGGCGTGAACACTGAAGCTTTCTTT,CASSEQGVNTEAFF
TRBV27,NA,NA,TRBJ1-1,TGTGCCAGCAGCCCACCCCGGGGGAGAGAAGCTTTCTTT,CASSPPRGREAFF
TRBV13,NA,TRBD1,TRBJ1-2,TGTGCCAGCAGCTCACGAGGACAGGGGGACTATGGCTACACCTTC,CASSSRGQGDYGYTF
TRBV7-2,NA,NA,TRBJ2-1,TGTGCCAGCAGCGCAAATCTAGTTGGGCAGTTCTTC,CASSANLVGQFF
TRBV6-6,NA,NA,TRBJ1-5,TGTGCCAGCAGTTACTCGGCGGCCCAACGGACCCAGCATTTT,CASSYSAAQRTQHF
TRBV5-4,few,TRBD1,TRBJ2-5,TGTGCCAGCAGCGCAGGGGGCGTCGGAGAGACCCAGTACTTC,CASSAGGVGETQYF
TRBV7-2,few,TRBD2,TRBJ2-3,TGTGCCAGCAGCCCAGGACTAGCGCGAACTAGCACAGATACGCAGTATTTT,CASSPGLARTSTDTQYF
TRBV24-1,NA,NA,TRBJ1-2,TGTGCCACCAGTCAGGTTCCTAACTATGGCTACACCTTC,CATSQVPNYGYTF
TRBV5-6,NA,NA,TRBJ1-2,TGTGCCAGCAGCACGGGACTGGGGGTTAGGAAAGGCTACACCTTC,CASSTGLGVRKGYTF
TRBV6-5,NA,TRBD2,TRBJ2-7,TGTGCCAGCAGGAGGACTAGCGGGGGCACCTACGAGCAGTACTTC,CASRRTSGGTYEQYF
TRBV19,NA,NA,TRBJ2-6,TGTGCCAGTTCCCGTGACTCAAGTTACTCTGGGGCCAACGTCCTGACTTTC,CASSRDSSYSGANVLTF
TRBV6-8,NA,TRBD1,TRBJ2-2,TGTGCCAGCAGTTACTCGAGGGGGCTTGGCGGGGAGCTGTTTTTT,CASSYSRGLGGELFF
TRBV7-2,NA,TRBD2,TRBJ2-3,TGTGCCAGCAGCTTGGGGACTAGCGGGAGGGTTCGCACAGATACGCAGTATTTT,CASSLGTSGRVRTDTQYF
TRBV19,NA,TRBD1,TRBJ2-7,TGTGCCAGTAGTATAGCTGGGACAGGGATCTACGAGCAGTACTTC,CASSIAGTGIYEQYF
TRBV29-1,few,NA,TRBJ2-6,TGCAGCGTTCTTCTAGCGAGGGGTGGTGGGGCCAACGTCCTGACTTTC,CSVLLARGGGANVLTF
TRBV5-1,few,NA,TRBJ2-1,TGCGCCAGCAGCTTGAGTACAGGGTGGGGTAATGAGCAGTTCTTC,CASSLSTGWGNEQFF
TRBV19,NA,NA,TRBJ2-3,TGTGCCAGTAGTAGCGATCGCACAGATACGCAGTATTTT,CASSSDRTDTQYF
TRBV18,NA,NA,TRBJ2-1,TGTGCCAGCTCACAACAGGTTAACTCCTACAATGAGCAGTTCTTC,CASSQQVNSYNEQFF
TRBV6-2/TRBV6-3,NA,TRBD1,TRBJ2-3,TGTGCCAGCAGTCCGACAGGGATCGGCACAGATACGCAGTATTTT,CASSPTGIGTDTQYF
TRBV10-3,NA,NA,TRBJ2-7,TGTGCCATCAGCCGAAACCCGGGGCGGGGTTCCTCCTACGAGCAGTACTTC,CAISRNPGRGSSYEQYF
TRBV7-2,once,TRBD2,TRBJ2-5,TGTGCCAGCAGCCCCGTGCGGGGACTAGCGGGACTGGAGACCCAGTACTTC,CASSPVRGLAGLETQYF
TRBV5-1,NA,TRBD1,TRBJ1-2,TGCGCCAGCAGCTTAACTCTGGGACAGGGGGTTACCTTC,CASSLTLGQGVTF
TRBV5-1,NA,TRBD1,TRBJ2-6,TGCGCCAGCAGCGACCGGGACAGGGGGTTCTCTGGGGCCAACGTCCTGACTTTC,CASSDRDRGFSGANVLTF
TRBV30,NA,NA,TRBJ1-3,TGTGCCTGGAGCCCCGGGGAGGGAAACACCATATATTTT,CAWSPGEGNTIYF